In this sample, the clone carrying this T cell receptor beta chain turned up once. Its antigen is currently unknown. The data belong to a study of OX40 agonist ivuxolimab in advanced cancers. Study-wide points: Among patients with partial responses at 0.1-3.0 mg/kg, clonal expansion was among the lowest.

Sequencing used immunoSEQ multiplex PCR; TCRdb keeps in-frame clones, though not all of them. This sample has 20,000 to 25,000 clones, with more than 80% found just once. Patients with a history of autoimmune disease or on systemic immunosuppression were excluded. This CDR3 has 14 residues. The germline CDR1 and CDR2 sequences are MNHEY and SVGAGI. J was trimmed by 3 bases and V by 2 bases; bases with no gene match: 4. This receptor was taken from an adult with an advanced solid tumor such as melanoma, head and neck, liver or kidney cancer. This material consisted of CD4+ or CD8+ T cells sorted from blood, taken in a trial of the OX40 agonist ivuxolimab. The rearrangement uses TRBV6-5 and TRBJ2-7; 7 bases match TRBD1. The CDR3 sequence: CASSYAAGGYEQYF. The CDR3 bases are TGTGCCAGCAGTTACGCAGCAGGGGGCTACGAGCAGTACTTC.